This T cell receptor beta chain originates from a study of blood T cell repertoires in COVID-19. Study overall: Donors in the United States, Italy and Spain gave samples during acute or convalescent COVID-19. Sample material is recorded as cDNA or gDNA derived from T cells, B-cell-depleted T cells, or PBMCs.

The CDR3 is 14 amino acids. Germline V gene sequence: CDR1 LGHDT, CDR2 YNNKEL (reference sequence). J gave up 9 bases and V 5 bases, and 7 bases lay outside the gene matches. Original data processing: Scientists estimated how many nucleated cells there were by amplifying reference gene primers. TCRdb's table, derived via immunoSEQ multiplex PCR, lists solely in-frame clones and lacks some. V, J and clone size derive from that table, while D and trimming were established from the DNA sequence. The sample carries about 71,000 clones, 75% to 95% recorded once. The source is a woman under 30 with acute or convalescent COVID-19. The chain joins TRBV3-1 (or the pseudogene TRBV3-2) to TRBJ1-6; 7 bases fit TRBD1. Sequencing was done on a sample of peripheral blood. The CDR3 is CASSNTGVRSPLHF. The CDR3 nucleotides read TGTGCCAGCAGCAACACAGGGGTGCGTTCACCCCTCCACTTT.